This TCR beta chain was observed in a study of T cells in Graves' hyperthyroidism and ophthalmopathy (dated by TCRdb to the late 2010s). As for the study more broadly: TCR V-J signatures able to tell the groups apart were searched for in a discovery cohort of 90 to 100 patients, of whom fewer than 45 had Graves' ophthalmopathy and roughly 59 had stable Graves' hyperthyroidism. The paper reports TCR Vbeta CDR3 sequencing of approximately 130 peripheral blood samples: under 45 ophthalmopathy, fewer than 80 hyperthyroidism and around 17 progressor patients. The 75 to 100 discovery patients were divided at random into training and test sets in a 7:3 ratio. In addition, the study compared T-cell repertoires in thyroid tissue and in blood from about 6 Graves' hyperthyroidism patients. Following sampling, methimazole starting at 30 mg daily was given to hyperthyroidism patients, and high-dose intravenous methylprednisolone was given to ophthalmopathy patients. Prospective prediction of ophthalmopathy was tested in an independent validation cohort of 18 to 20 hyperthyroidism patients and 17 patients who later progressed to ophthalmopathy. Study-level results and caveats: Sample size was not statistically predetermined, and investigators were not blinded to group allocation. A 13 V-J signature model separated ophthalmopathy from stable hyperthyroidism, with around 88% sensitivity and 81.08% specificity in cross-validation and 80%/75% in testing. Blood samples also contained most of the expanded thyroid clonotypes (frequency above 0.001), which suggests that blood repertoires may reflect thyroid immune responses. During validation, the model predicted progression to ophthalmopathy a median of approximately 6 months ahead of onset, with more than 60% sensitivity and almost 75% specificity.

Comments on this clonotype: Its antigen target is currently unknown. Since a much larger clone is just one base distant, this may be a read error.

The TCR beta CDR3 regions were amplified from the RNA transcripts. For the first round of RT-PCR on the TCR CDR3, the HTBI primer set was used together with the Qiagen OneStep RT-PCR kit. The libraries were constructed in a second round of multiplex PCR and then size-selected and purified. Sequencing of the libraries was done on an Illumina HiSeq2000 using paired-end 100 bp reads. The authors processed their data as follows. SOAPnuke was used to process the raw data, with reads discarded if the reads contained adapters or uncalled bases, had a mean Phred below 15, or lacked an exact constant-primer or identifier match. High-quality paired reads were merged using COPE v1.2.5, and each unique nucleotide sequence was defined as a clonotype. MiTCR v1.1 was used to align clonotypes to the IMGT TRBV, TRBD and TRBJ reference segments. The analysis included only V-J combinations with a frequency above 0.0001, which together covered approximately 99% of the repertoires. A TCS score was defined as the ratio of F50 (clonal expansion) to E x V (chaos), with BLOSUM62-based TCRdist applied between CDR3 peptides within each V-J. Welch's t-statistics and random forest reduced fewer than 550 V-J features to some 14, which were used in a naive Bayes classifier (R e1071). The Morisita-Horn index was used to measure how similar the thyroid and blood repertoires were. In-frame beta chains were kept once TCRdb had trimmed the public reads at Q25 with fastp and called clones with MiXCR. Rows are unified per CDR3 protein, each entry keeping the most common DNA and genes. The V and J calls follow TCRdb's processing rather than the paper's. This sample has more than 500,000 distinct CDR3 sequences in its table, and around 42% of those were observed once. 19% of the sample is in the top ten clones.

Patients with uncontrolled infections, other autoimmune diseases, pregnancy or lactation were excluded. Diagnoses relied on clinical symptoms, serum thyroxine and TRAb, thyroid ultrasound and orbital computed tomography. Total RNA was extracted with Trizol reagent, and quality was checked on an Agilent 2100 Bioanalyzer. V lost 4 bases and J lost 11 bases; the stretch between them is 23 bases long. The CDR3 starts with the cysteine, ends with the phenylalanine, and has 15 residues. Only the CDR3 portion is preserved as DNA: 45 bases, with reading frame beginning at the first base. Per the germline V gene, MDHEN is the CDR1 and SYDVKM is the CDR2.

The chain joins TRBV28 to TRBJ1-1; a confident D gene designation cannot be given. The sequenced sample was peripheral blood or thyroid tissue (not recorded which). This receptor was identified in an adult woman with Graves' disease, either hyperthyroidism or ophthalmopathy (not recorded which). The CDR3 has the sequence CASSSQTPRTQDAFF. The DNA is TGTGCCAGCAGTTCCCAAACACCGAGGACGCAAGATGCTTTCTTT.